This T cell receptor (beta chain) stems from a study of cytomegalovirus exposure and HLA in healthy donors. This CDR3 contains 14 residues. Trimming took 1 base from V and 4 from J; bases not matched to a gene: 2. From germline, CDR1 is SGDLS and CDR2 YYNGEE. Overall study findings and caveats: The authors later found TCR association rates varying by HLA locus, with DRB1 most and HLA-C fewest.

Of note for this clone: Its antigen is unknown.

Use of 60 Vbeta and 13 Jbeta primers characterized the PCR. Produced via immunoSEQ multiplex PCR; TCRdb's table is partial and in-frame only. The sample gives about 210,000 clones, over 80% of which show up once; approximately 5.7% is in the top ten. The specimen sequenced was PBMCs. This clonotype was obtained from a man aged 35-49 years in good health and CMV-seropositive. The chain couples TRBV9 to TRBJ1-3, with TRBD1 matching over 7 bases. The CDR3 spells CASSVLGQGNTIYF. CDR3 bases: TGTGCCAGCAGCGTACTGGGACAGGGAAACACCATATATTTT.